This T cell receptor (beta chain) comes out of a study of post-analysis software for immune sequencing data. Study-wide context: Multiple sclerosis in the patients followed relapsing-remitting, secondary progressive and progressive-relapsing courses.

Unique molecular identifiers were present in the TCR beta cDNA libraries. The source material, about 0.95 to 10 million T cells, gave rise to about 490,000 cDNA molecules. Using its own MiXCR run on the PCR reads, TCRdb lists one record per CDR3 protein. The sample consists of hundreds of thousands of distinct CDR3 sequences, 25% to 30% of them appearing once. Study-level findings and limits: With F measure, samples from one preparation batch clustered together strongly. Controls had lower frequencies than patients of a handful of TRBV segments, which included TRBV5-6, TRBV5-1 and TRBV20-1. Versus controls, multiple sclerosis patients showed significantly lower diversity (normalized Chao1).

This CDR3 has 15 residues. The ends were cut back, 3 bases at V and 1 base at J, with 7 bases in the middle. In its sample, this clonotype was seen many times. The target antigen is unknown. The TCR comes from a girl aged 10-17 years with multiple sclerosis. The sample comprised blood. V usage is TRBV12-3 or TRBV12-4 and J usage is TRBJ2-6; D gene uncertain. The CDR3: CASSFAVSGANVLTF. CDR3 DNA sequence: TGTGCCAGCAGTTTTGCAGTTTCTGGGGCCAACGTCCTGACTTTC.